This T cell receptor beta chain was captured by sequencing in a study of T-cell reconstitution after alpha-beta-depleted transplantation in children. The authors prepared the TCRbeta library with unique molecular identifiers. In TCRdb, the PCR reads were re-called with MiXCR into one record per CDR3 protein. This table holds about 170,000 distinct CDR3 sequences, 8.5% to 14% found once. This clonotype occurred many times. The CDR3 spans 11 residues. In germline, CDR1 is SQVTM, CDR2 ANQGSEA. V lost 1 base and J lost 11, with 11 bases in between. The chain employs TRBV29-1 and TRBJ1-1; D perhaps matches TRBD1 (5 bases). This sample comprised PBMCs, obtained before TCRalphabeta/CD19-depleted stem cell transplant. The clonotype comes from a boy between 2 and 10 years old with acute myeloid leukemia, due to receive a stem cell transplant. The CDR3 coding sequence is TGCAGCGTTGAAGGCGGGGCGGGGGCTTTCTTT. The encoded protein is CSVEGGAGAFF.